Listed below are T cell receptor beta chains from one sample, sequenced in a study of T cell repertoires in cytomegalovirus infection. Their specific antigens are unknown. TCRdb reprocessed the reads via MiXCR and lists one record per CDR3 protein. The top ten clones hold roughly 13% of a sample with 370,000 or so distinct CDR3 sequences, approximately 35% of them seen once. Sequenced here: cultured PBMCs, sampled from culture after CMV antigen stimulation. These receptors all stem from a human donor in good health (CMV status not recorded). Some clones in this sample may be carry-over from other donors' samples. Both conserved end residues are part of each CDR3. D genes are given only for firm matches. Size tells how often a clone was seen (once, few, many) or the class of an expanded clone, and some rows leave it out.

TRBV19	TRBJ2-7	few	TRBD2	CASSSGRAHEQYF	TGTGCCAGTAGTAGCGGGAGGGCCCACGAGCAGTACTTC
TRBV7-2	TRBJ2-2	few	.	CASSLKEWGLLNTGELFF	TGTGCCAGCAGCTTAAAGGAGTGGGGGCTGTTAAACACCGGGGAGCTGTTTTTT
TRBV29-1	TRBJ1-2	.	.	CSVEEPESYTF	TGCAGCGTTGAAGAGCCCGAAAGCTACACCTTC
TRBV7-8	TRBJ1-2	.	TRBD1	CASSRDRGYTF	TGTGCCAGCAGCCGGGACAGGGGATACACCTTC
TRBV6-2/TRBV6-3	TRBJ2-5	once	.	CASKRGAETQYF	TGTGCCAGCAAGAGAGGGGCGGAGACCCAGTACTTC
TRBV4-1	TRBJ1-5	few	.	CASSSRVDGNQPQHF	TGCGCCAGCAGCTCAAGGGTTGATGGCAATCAGCCCCAGCATTTT
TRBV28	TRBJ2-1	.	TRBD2	CASSCCGRSYNEQFF	TGTGCCAGCAGTTGTTGCGGGAGGTCCTACAATGAGCAGTTCTTC
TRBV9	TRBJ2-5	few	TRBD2	CASSSGTSGSETQYF	TGTGCCAGCAGCTCCGGGACTAGCGGGAGTGAGACCCAGTACTTC
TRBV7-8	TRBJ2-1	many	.	CASSLTADTPSYNEQFF	TGTGCCAGCAGCTTAACAGCCGACACCCCGAGCTACAATGAGCAGTTCTTC
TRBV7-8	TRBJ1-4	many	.	CASSLSRSEKLFF	TGTGCCAGCAGCTTGTCGAGAAGTGAAAAACTGTTTTTT
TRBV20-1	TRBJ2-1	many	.	CSARDSGSISNEQFF	TGCAGTGCTAGAGATTCGGGGTCTATCTCCAATGAGCAGTTCTTC
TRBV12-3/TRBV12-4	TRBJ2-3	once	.	CASSGGGSGPDTQYF	TGTGCCAGCAGTGGGGGCGGGAGTGGTCCAGATACGCAGTATTTT
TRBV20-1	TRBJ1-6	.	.	CSARDIDGALHF	TGCAGTGCTAGAGACATAGACGGGGCCCTCCACTTT
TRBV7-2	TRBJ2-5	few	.	CASSLGMLPQGETQYF	TGTGCCAGCAGCTTAGGGATGCTGCCCCAGGGGGAGACCCAGTACTTC
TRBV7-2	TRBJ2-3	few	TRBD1	CASSPRQGGTRPYF	TGTGCCAGCAGCCCTAGACAGGGGGGGACCCGTCCGTATTTT
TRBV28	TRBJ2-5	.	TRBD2	CASSPGTTETQYF	TGTGCCAGCAGTCCCGGGACTACAGAGACCCAGTACTTC
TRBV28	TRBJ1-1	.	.	CASSLPKWGYGNEAFF	TGTGCCAGCAGTTTACCCAAATGGGGGTACGGTAATGAAGCTTTCTTT
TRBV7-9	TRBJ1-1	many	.	CASSSLSGTEAFF	TGTGCCAGCAGCTCGCTCTCTGGCACTGAAGCTTTCTTT
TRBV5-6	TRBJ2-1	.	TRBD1	CASSLPTGVAYNEQFF	TGTGCCAGCAGCCTCCCCACAGGGGTGGCCTACAATGAGCAGTTCTTC
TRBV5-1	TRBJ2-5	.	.	CASSPPGPEQETQYF	TGCGCCAGCAGCCCTCCGGGACCCGAGCAAGAGACCCAGTACTTC
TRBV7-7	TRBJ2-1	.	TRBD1	CASSPGGSAINEQFF	TGTGCCAGCAGCCCAGGGGGCTCCGCAATCAATGAGCAGTTCTTC
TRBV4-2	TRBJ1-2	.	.	CASSQGILGGYTF	TGTGCCAGCAGCCAAGGTATTCTCGGTGGCTACACCTTC
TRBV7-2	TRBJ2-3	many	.	CASSQGRVTDTQYF	TGTGCCAGCAGCCAGGGACGGGTCACAGATACGCAGTATTTT
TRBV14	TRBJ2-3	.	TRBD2	CASSQATSFPDTQYF	TGTGCCAGCAGCCAAGCGACTAGCTTTCCAGATACGCAGTATTTT
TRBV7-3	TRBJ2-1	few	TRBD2	CASSLIPGTSGNYNEQFF	TGTGCCAGCAGCTTAATACCCGGGACTAGCGGGAACTACAATGAGCAGTTCTTC
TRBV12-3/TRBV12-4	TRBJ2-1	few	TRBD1	CASSLNLGQGEIEQFF	TGTGCCAGCAGTCTTAATCTGGGACAGGGGGAGATTGAGCAGTTCTTC
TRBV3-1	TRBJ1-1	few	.	CASSLHRRNTEAFF	TGTGCCAGCAGCCTCCACAGGCGGAACACTGAAGCTTTCTTT
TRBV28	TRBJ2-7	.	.	CASSTQGNYEQYF	TGTGCCAGCAGCACCCAGGGGAACTACGAGCAGTACTTC
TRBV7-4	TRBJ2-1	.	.	CASSLGAEQFF	TGTGCCAGCAGCTTAGGGGCTGAGCAGTTCTTC
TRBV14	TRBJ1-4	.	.	CASSQEGANSNEKLFF	TGTGCCAGCAGCCAAGAAGGGGCCAATTCTAATGAAAAACTGTTTTTT
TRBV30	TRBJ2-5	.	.	CAWTGGETQYF	TGTGCCTGGACAGGGGGGGAGACCCAGTACTTC
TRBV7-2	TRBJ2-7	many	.	CASSLGGQWNEQYF	TGTGCCAGCAGCTTAGGGGGGCAATGGAACGAGCAGTACTTC
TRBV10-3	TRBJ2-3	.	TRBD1	CAIAPPLLTGRQADTQYF	TGTGCCATCGCCCCTCCCCTCCTGACAGGGCGGCAAGCAGATACGCAGTATTTT
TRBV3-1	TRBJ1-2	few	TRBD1	CASSQAGTGGVYTF	TGTGCCAGCAGCCAGGCCGGGACAGGGGGCGTCTACACCTTC
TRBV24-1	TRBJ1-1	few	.	CATSDLRGGEAFF	TGTGCCACCAGTGATTTGCGGGGGGGAGAAGCTTTCTTT
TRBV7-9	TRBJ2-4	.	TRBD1	CASSFQDRPIQYF	TGTGCCAGCAGCTTCCAGGACAGGCCAATTCAGTACTTC
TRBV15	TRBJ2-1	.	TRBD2	CATSSAGVQRNEQFF	TGTGCCACCAGCAGCGCGGGAGTACAGCGCAATGAGCAGTTCTTC
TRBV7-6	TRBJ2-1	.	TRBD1	CASSVSQGARYNEQFF	TGTGCCAGCAGCGTCTCACAGGGGGCGAGGTACAATGAGCAGTTCTTC
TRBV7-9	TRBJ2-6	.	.	CASSLRGALPLSSGANVLTF	TGTGCCAGCAGCTTAAGAGGGGCACTGCCCCTCTCCTCTGGGGCCAACGTCCTGACTTTC
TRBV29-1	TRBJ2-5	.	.	CSVEGWGLETQYF	TGCAGCGTTGAGGGTTGGGGGCTAGAGACCCAGTACTTC
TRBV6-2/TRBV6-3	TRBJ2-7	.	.	CASTLDVGGPPNEEQYF	TGTGCCAGCACCCTAGACGTGGGGGGACCGCCGAATGAGGAGCAGTACTTC
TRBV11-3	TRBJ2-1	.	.	CASSLGLGRTYNEQFF	TGTGCCAGCAGCTTAGGTCTGGGGAGGACCTACAATGAGCAGTTCTTC
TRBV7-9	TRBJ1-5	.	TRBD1	CASSSNRQGYSNQPQHF	TGTGCCAGCAGCTCGAATCGACAGGGGTATAGCAATCAGCCCCAGCATTTT
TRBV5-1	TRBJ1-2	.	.	CASSAGDLNYGYTF	TGCGCCAGCAGCGCTGGGGACCTAAACTATGGCTACACCTTC
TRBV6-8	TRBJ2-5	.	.	CASTDSSSQETQYF	TGTGCCAGCACGGACTCATCCAGTCAAGAGACCCAGTACTTC
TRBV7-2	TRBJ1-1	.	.	CASSSIRGTEAFF	TGTGCCAGCAGCTCGATTAGGGGCACTGAAGCTTTCTTT
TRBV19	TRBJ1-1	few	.	CASQPRGNTEAFF	TGTGCCAGTCAACCCCGGGGGAACACTGAAGCTTTCTTT
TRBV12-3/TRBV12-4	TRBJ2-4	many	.	CASSRTLAKNIQYF	TGTGCCAGCAGTCGGACCTTAGCCAAAAACATTCAGTACTTC
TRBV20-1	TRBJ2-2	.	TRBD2	CSARTSGTTGELFF	TGCAGTGCTAGGACTAGCGGGACCACCGGGGAGCTGTTTTTT
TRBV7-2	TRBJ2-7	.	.	CASSPLERQHYEQYF	TGTGCCAGCAGCCCCCTGGAACGGCAGCATTACGAGCAGTACTTC
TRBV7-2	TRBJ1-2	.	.	CACGRRNYGYTF	TGTGCCTGCGGCAGGAGAAACTATGGCTACACCTTC
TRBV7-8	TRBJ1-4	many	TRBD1	CASSLDRVREKLFF	TGTGCCAGCAGCCTAGACAGGGTCAGGGAAAAACTGTTTTTT
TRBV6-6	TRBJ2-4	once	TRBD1	CASASDRERIQYF	TGTGCCAGCGCATCGGACAGGGAAAGAATTCAGTACTTC
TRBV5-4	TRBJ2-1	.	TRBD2	CASSSRREGPYNEQFF	TGTGCCAGCAGCTCCCGTCGGGAGGGCCCCTACAATGAGCAGTTCTTC
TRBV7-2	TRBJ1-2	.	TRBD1	CASSFGTGGYGYTF	TGTGCCAGCAGCTTCGGGACAGGAGGCTATGGCTACACCTTC
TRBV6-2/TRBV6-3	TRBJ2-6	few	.	CASWAGANVLTF	TGTGCCAGTTGGGCTGGGGCCAACGTCCTGACTTTC